This TCR beta chain was sequenced for a study of T cell repertoires in cytomegalovirus infection (dated by TCRdb to the late 2010s). Looking at the study overall: The peptide stimulations were aimed at well-studied HLA-B-restricted epitopes as well as recently identified HLA-C-restricted CMV epitopes, whose presentation resists viral immunomodulation. Donor HLA type was relevant to the analysis, because carriage of CMV infection together with the matching HLA type was indicated by public TCR beta signatures. Overall results and qualifications from the work: In both this cohort and an independent roughly 350-donor cohort, the cumulative frequency of public TCR beta family members distinguished carriers of CMV infection plus the relevant HLA type. The ex vivo response was dominated by HLA-C-restricted CMV-specific TCR beta clonotypes, which also provided the single most frequent clonotype in two of eight donors.

Reads for this sample came from an Illumina HiSeq 1500. TCRdb cleaned the public reads at Q25 with fastp, built clones with MiXCR and kept in-frame beta chains. Identical CDR3 proteins give one entry, which carries the most common genes and DNA. Present in this sample are about 52,000 distinct CDR3 sequences, about 20% of which were seen just once. The top ten constitute around 80% of the sample. The germline V gene (reference sequence) yields LNHDA for CDR1 and SQIVND for CDR2. The CDR3 has 16 amino acids, counting the end cysteine and phenylalanine. Left in the record is the CDR3 DNA by itself, 48 bases read in frame from the first base. V lost 3 bases and J lost 3 bases; the stretch between them is 16 bases long. The sample's treatment or condition label is to be understood as: in vitro stimulation with specific CMV peptide epitopes to enrich CMV-specific T cells. This clonotype occurred a few times. Its specific antigen is unknown. Base quality data are lacking; no much larger clone is found one base away.

The V and J genes are TRBV19 and TRBJ2-3; 6 matching bases give a weak D call of TRBD1. The input for sequencing was CD8+ T cells from cultured PBMCs, taken from culture after CMV antigen stimulation. The clonotype comes from a human donor in good health (CMV status not recorded). Some clones in this sample may be carry-over from other donors' samples. The sequenced DNA: TGTGCCAGTAGTATTACCAGGGGATATCGGACAGATACGCAGTATTTT. Its protein reads: CASSITRGYRTDTQYF. The full variable domain, with segments outside the CDR3 supplied by the reference TRBV19 and TRBJ2-3 proteins, appears as DGGITQSPKYLFRKEGQNVTLSCEQNLNHDAMYWYRQDPGQGLRLIYYSQIVNDFQKGDIAEGYSVSREKKESFPLTVTSAQKNPTAFYLCASSITRGYRTDTQYFGPGTRLTVL.